A single sample gave rise to the 31 T cell receptor beta chains below, sequenced in a study of blood T cell repertoires in COVID-19. Assay used: immunoSEQ multiplex PCR; TCRdb lists only in-frame clones, some missing. Seen here are hundreds of thousands of clones, about nine tenths observed once, and the top ten hold 1.4%. The sample consisted of peripheral blood. These receptor sequences come from a woman in her 30s with active or convalescent COVID-19.

The chain links TRBV10-3 to TRBJ2-7; 7 nucleotides agree with TRBD1. The CDR3 is 16 amino acids. CDR1 ENHRY and CDR2 SYGVKD come from the germline V gene. With V trimmed by 4 bases and J by 1 base, 10 bases remained unmatched. The CDR3 sequence: CAISGSQDRPSYEQYF. The CDR3 nucleotides read TGTGCCATCAGTGGATCCCAGGACAGGCCTTCCTACGAGCAGTACTTC.

V is TRBV7-9 and J is TRBJ2-7; a weak D match, TRBD2 (6 bases). CDR1 SEHNR and CDR2 FQNEAQ come from the germline V gene (reference sequence). The germline V and J ends were trimmed by 1 base and 1 base, with 11 bases remaining between them. The CDR3 spans 15 residues. The CDR3 nucleotides read TGTGCCAGCAGCTTAGGGGAGGCCTCTTCCTACGAGCAGTACTTC. This gives the protein CASSLGEASSYEQYF.

This chain connects TRBV6-1 to TRBJ1-2; D not resolved. The CDR3 is made up of 13 amino acids. Germline CDR1 MNHNS, CDR2 SASEGT. The ends were cut back, 0 bases at V and 8 bases at J, with 10 bases in the middle. CDR3 protein: CASSEARVGGYTF. The CDR3 nucleotides are TGTGCCAGCAGTGAAGCGAGGGTAGGGGGCTACACCTTC.

This chain connects TRBV5-1 to TRBJ1-1; D unresolved. The CDR3 is 15 residues long. CDR1 and CDR2 from the germline V gene are SGHRS and YFSETQ. Trimming cost V 4 bases and J 0 bases, with 13 bases left between them. The CDR3 loop is CASSIAAAMNTEAFF. The DNA of the CDR3 is TGCGCCAGCAGCATTGCGGCGGCTATGAACACTGAAGCTTTCTTT.

Written as DNA, the CDR3 is TGTGCCTGGCAGGGGGCCGCTGAAGCTTTCTTT. Translated, it gives CAWQGAAEAFF. The chain is built from TRBV30 and TRBJ1-1, with 8 bases matching TRBD1. Germline CDR1 GTSNPN, CDR2 SVGIG (reference sequence). CDR3 length equals 11 residues. V shed 5 bases, J shed 6 bases, and the junction held 2 bases outside the gene matches.

CDR3 protein: CASRPTSGQGATGYTF. The DNA for the CDR3 is TGCGCCAGCAGACCTACTTCCGGACAGGGGGCCACTGGCTACACCTTC. This chain connects TRBV4-1 to TRBJ1-2; 11 nucleotides align to TRBD1. This CDR3 has 16 amino acids. J was trimmed by 7 bases and V by 6 bases; bases with no gene match: 13. The germline V gene encodes CDR1 MGHRA and CDR2 YSYEKL.

The CDR3 loop is CASSLDLRTRWGNEQFF. The CDR3 DNA is TGTGCCAGCAGCTTAGACCTGAGGACTCGGTGGGGCAATGAGCAGTTCTTC. The chain uses TRBV11-2 and TRBJ2-1, with D possibly being TRBD2 (5 bases). V lost 0 bases, J lost 6 bases, and 18 bases lay in between. The CDR3 contains 17 residues. Germline V gene sequence: CDR1 SGHAT, CDR2 FQNNGV.

Written as DNA, the CDR3 is TGTGCCAGCGTCGACAGGGCCGCGACCCAGTACTTC. It specifies CASVDRAATQYF. V usage is TRBV2 and J usage is TRBJ2-5; TRBD1 aligns across 7 bases. J lost 7 bases, V lost 8 bases, and 7 bases had no gene match. The CDR3 runs to 12 residues. Germline-derived CDR1 and CDR2 are SNHLY and FYNNEI.

The V call is TRBV6-1, the J call TRBJ2-5; D is possibly TRBD2 (5 bases). Trimming shortened V by 5 bases and J by 4 bases, and 8 bases separated the two germline ends. The V gene's germline CDR1 is MNHNS and CDR2 SASEGT. This CDR3 has 12 residues. CDR3 nucleotides: TGTGCCAGCAGTAGCGGCCCAGAGACCCAGTACTTC. Its translation is CASSSGPETQYF.

J is TRBJ2-5 and V is TRBV6-5; a possible D gene is TRBD2 (5 bases). The CDR3 loop spans 15 amino acids. Trimming cost V 2 bases and J 4 bases, with 14 bases left between them. CDR1 is MNHEY and CDR2 is SVGAGI in the germline V gene. CDR3 in amino acids: CASSYGRLAGETQYF. The CDR3 DNA follows: TGTGCCAGCAGTTACGGACGTTTGGCGGGAGAGACCCAGTACTTC.

The V gene is TRBV5-5, the J gene TRBJ1-1, with 8 bases matching TRBD1. The V gene end was trimmed by 4 bases and the J gene end by 0 bases; junction bases not matched to a gene: 14. The germline CDR1 and CDR2 sequences are SGHKS and YYEKEE (reference sequence). CDR3 length: 18 amino acids. The DNA of the CDR3 is TGTGCCAGCAGCGCCCCTGAGGACAGGGAATTCATGAACACTGAAGCTTTCTTT. It is translated as CASSAPEDREFMNTEAFF.

The rearrangement joins TRBV6-5 to TRBJ1-2; 9 nucleotides align to TRBD1. Unmatched junction bases numbered 8, after V lost 6 bases and J lost 3 bases. Germline CDR1 reads MNHEY; CDR2 reads SVGAGI. The CDR3 runs 15 residues. For the CDR3, the DNA is TGTGCCAGCAGCTCCCTGACAGGGGGACACTATGGCTACACCTTC. This sequence encodes CASSSLTGGHYGYTF.

V gene TRBV14 combines with J gene TRBJ1-2; 8 nucleotides match TRBD1. The CDR3 covers 15 residues. Germline V lookup: CDR1 SGHDN, CDR2 FVKESK. V dropped 4 bases and J dropped 3; count of bases not matched to a gene: 7. The CDR3 protein is CASSLRTGPYYGYTF. CDR3 DNA: TGTGCCAGCAGCCTCCGGACAGGGCCTTACTATGGCTACACCTTC.

This sequence joins TRBV4-2 and TRBJ2-3, with 14 bases that match TRBD2. The CDR3 loop spans 16 amino acids. J lost 1 base, V lost 3 bases, and 0 bases had no gene match. Per germline, CDR1 LGHNA and CDR2 YNFKEQ. The CDR3, as DNA: TGTGCCAGCAGCCAGGGACTAGCGGGGGGCACAGATACGCAGTATTTT. As protein: CASSQGLAGGTDTQYF.

This chain links TRBV5-6 with TRBJ2-7; a possible D gene is TRBD1 (5 bases). The CDR3 is 13 residues long. Trimming took 4 bases from V and 1 from J, leaving 9 bases between them. Germline values: CDR1 SGHDT, CDR2 YYEEEE. The CDR3 DNA reads TGTGCCAGCAGCCCACAGGTGTCCTACGAGCAGTACTTC. This translates into CASSPQVSYEQYF.

This clone was seen just once. The rearrangement links TRBV5-1 to TRBJ1-2; 7 bases match TRBD1. The V gene's germline CDR1 is SGHRS and CDR2 YFSETQ. Trimming at V came to 2 bases and at J to 3 bases, leaving 1 base not matched to a gene. The CDR3 is made up of 13 amino acids. The CDR3 loop is CASSFDRDYGYTF. The DNA for the CDR3 is TGCGCCAGCAGCTTCGACAGGGACTATGGCTACACCTTC.

The chain recombines TRBV19 with TRBJ2-5; 9 bases agree with TRBD1. V lost 9 bases and J lost 4; bases outside the gene matches: 12. This CDR3 is 15 amino acids long. CDR1 and CDR2 from the germline V gene are LNHDA and SQIVND (reference sequence). This CDR3 reads CASTEGQGASETQYF. The DNA for the CDR3 is TGTGCCAGCACTGAGGGACAGGGAGCGTCAGAGACCCAGTACTTC.

As concerns this clone: This sequence may be a read error, since a much larger clone differs from it by one base. The chain is built from TRBV10-3 and TRBJ2-3; TRBD1 matches at 9 bases. Looked up from germline, CDR1 is ENHRY and CDR2 is SYGVKD. This CDR3 has 15 residues. CDR3 in amino acids: CTITQGARNTDTQYF. Here the CDR3 DNA reads TGTACCATCACACAGGGGGCGCGTAACACAGATACGCAGTATTTT.

The chain couples TRBV10-3 to TRBJ1-2; TRBD1 matches at 9 bases. The V gene's germline CDR1 is ENHRY and CDR2 SYGVKD. The CDR3 sequence is 15 residues long. V was pared by 6 bases and J by 2 bases, with 7 bases of the junction left unmatched. Here the CDR3 DNA reads TGTGCCATCAGACAGGGGGCTGAGTCGAACTATGGCTACACCTTC. This encodes CAIRQGAESNYGYTF.

This clone was counted a few times. The chain employs TRBV29-1 and TRBJ2-5; 11 nucleotides agree with TRBD1. The CDR3 is 16 residues long. With V trimmed by 3 bases and J by 1 base, 7 bases remained unmatched. Germline-derived CDR1 and CDR2 are SQVTM and ANQGSEA. In DNA, the CDR3 is TGCAGCGTTGATTTCGGTGGGACAGGGGGCCAAGAGACCCAGTACTTC. Protein sequence: CSVDFGGTGGQETQYF.

The rearrangement joins TRBV5-5 to TRBJ1-5; 8 positions match TRBD1. The ends lost 5 bases at V and 6 bases at J; junction bases unmatched: 7. Germline-derived CDR1 and CDR2 are SGHKS and YYEKEE (reference sequence). This CDR3 contains 14 residues. The CDR3 loop reads CASRAGGAGQPQHF. In DNA form, the CDR3 reads TGTGCCAGCAGGGCAGGGGGCGCGGGTCAGCCCCAGCATTTT.

This clone was seen a handful of times. This chain joins TRBV11-1 and TRBJ2-5; 7 nucleotides align to TRBD2. The junction had 3 bases not matched to a gene; V was cut back by 1 base and J by 10 bases. The CDR3 sequence is 12 residues long. In germline, CDR1 is SGHAT, CDR2 FQDESV (reference sequence). CDR3 protein: CASSLDRGDQYF. Here the CDR3 DNA reads TGTGCCAGCAGCTTAGATCGGGGGGACCAGTACTTC.

The V and J genes are TRBV2 and TRBJ2-7; 8 positions match TRBD2. The CDR3 contains 14 residues. The germline CDR1 and CDR2 sequences are SNHLY and FYNNEI. The V segment lost 7 bases and the J segment 4 bases; nucleotides outside the gene matches: 9. In DNA, the CDR3 is TGTGCCAGCACCCCTGGACTAGCTGGTTACGAGCAGTACTTC. It yields the protein CASTPGLAGYEQYF.

The chain combines TRBV2 with TRBJ1-1; D is undetermined. V lost 4 bases to trimming and J lost 9 bases, with 9 bases between them. CDR1 and CDR2 from the germline V gene are SNHLY and FYNNEI. The CDR3 runs to 11 residues. As DNA, the CDR3 is TGTGCCAGCAGTGGGACTCGCCAAGCTTTCTTT. Translation: CASSGTRQAFF.

The chain has TRBV2 and TRBJ2-3; D gene unclear. Germline V CDR1 and CDR2: SNHLY, FYNNEI. V dropped 1 base and J dropped 1 base, with 15 bases sitting between them. The CDR3 runs 17 residues. The CDR3 loop reads CASSEVVGLAGTDTQYF. The CDR3 coding sequence is TGTGCCAGCAGTGAAGTCGTCGGGTTAGCAGGCACAGATACGCAGTATTTT.

V usage is TRBV6-5 and J usage is TRBJ1-3, with no clear D. V lost 2 bases to trimming and J lost 3 bases, with 11 bases between them. Germline V gene data show CDR1 as MNHEY and CDR2 as SVGAGI. This CDR3 has 15 residues. CDR3 DNA: TGTGCCAGCAGTTACGAGGGTAGTAGTGGAAACACCATATATTTT. Residues: CASSYEGSSGNTIYF.

The chain links TRBV10-3 to TRBJ1-5; TRBD1 might be the D (5 bases). This CDR3 is 15 amino acids long. V shed 6 bases and J shed 0 bases, with 12 bases lying between them. Germline V gene lookup returns CDR1 ENHRY and CDR2 SYGVKD. In DNA form, the CDR3 reads TGTGCCATCAGGCAGGGAGGGAATAGCAATCAGCCCCAGCATTTT. Translation gives CAIRQGGNSNQPQHF.

The chain recombines TRBV10-1 with TRBJ2-6; D remains ambiguous. Per germline, CDR1 WNHNN and CDR2 SYGVQD (reference sequence). V was trimmed by 3 bases and J by 1 base, leaving 7 bases between them. The CDR3 length is 15 residues. The CDR3: CASSDGESGANVLTF. The CDR3 nucleotides are TGCGCCAGCAGTGATGGAGAGTCTGGGGCCAACGTCCTGACTTTC.

In this sample, this clone turned up once. CDR3 in amino acids: CASSLEVGTGNYGYTF. DNA of the CDR3: TGTGCCAGCAGCTTGGAAGTCGGGACAGGCAACTATGGCTACACCTTC. The rearrangement links TRBV5-6 to TRBJ1-2; 8 nucleotides agree with TRBD1. CDR3 length equals 16 residues. The V gene's germline CDR1 is SGHDT and CDR2 YYEEEE. The trim removed 0 bases at V and 2 bases at J, leaving 6 bases unmatched.

DNA of the CDR3: TGTGCCACCAGCAGAGGCCCCCTGGGAGGACAGGGCGTGGGTCAGCCCCAGCATTTT. Its protein is CATSRGPLGGQGVGQPQHF. The rearrangement links TRBV15 to TRBJ1-5, with TRBD1 identical over 8 bases. CDR1 is LNHNV and CDR2 is YYDKDF in the germline V gene (reference sequence). The ends lost 1 base at V and 6 bases at J; junction bases unmatched: 17. This CDR3 has 19 amino acids. The full variable domain, with the rest looked up from reference TRBV15 and TRBJ1-5, is DAMVIQNPRYQVTQFGKPVTLSCSQTLNHNVMYWYQQKSSQAPKLLFHYYDKDFNNEADTPDNFQSRRPNTSFCFLDIRSPGLGDTAMYLCATSRGPLGGQGVGQPQHFGDGTRLSIL.

Concerning this clone itself: Other DNA sequences in this specimen translate into the identical CDR3. This chain links TRBV2 with TRBJ2-1, with TRBD2 as a possible D gene (6 bases). The CDR3 contains 15 residues. The ends were cut back, 5 bases at V and 0 bases at J, with 11 bases in the middle. The germline V gene has CDR1 SNHLY and CDR2 FYNNEI. The CDR3 nucleotides read TGTGCCAGCAGTATACTAGCTTCCTCCTACAATGAGCAGTTCTTC. Amino acids: CASSILASSYNEQFF.